This TCR beta chain was captured in a study of T cells after yellow fever vaccination. Findings and caveats of the study: A small share of clonotypes appeared in both CD4 and CD8 compartments.

In TCRdb, the 5' RACE reads were re-called with MiXCR into one record per CDR3 protein. The table records some 320,000 distinct CDR3 sequences, roughly 8.7% of them present only once. At least ten counts were recorded for this clonotype. What it binds is unknown. This TCR derives from a man aged 18-30 years who received the YFV17D yellow fever vaccine. Specimen: CD4+ T cells sorted from PBMCs, collected 5 days after the yellow fever booster vaccination.

CDR3 loop: CASSSNGGANQETQYF. The CDR3 nucleotides read TGTGCCAGCAGCTCCAACGGGGGGGCGAACCAAGAGACCCAGTACTTC. The chain carries TRBV7-3 and TRBJ2-5, with TRBD2 identical over 8 bases. Unmatched junction bases numbered 7, after V lost 4 bases and J lost 0 bases. CDR1 and CDR2 (germline): SGHTA, FQGTGA. There are 16 residues in the CDR3.